The 22 T cell receptor beta chains in this list originate from one sample, sequenced in a study of T-cell memory formation after mild COVID-19. TCRdb redid the calling of the 5' RACE reads with MiXCR, one entry per CDR3 protein. The sample lists 350,000 to 400,000 distinct CDR3 sequences, 20% to 25% occurring once. The sample comprised PBMCs or a T cell subset sorted from them (not recorded which). The receptors come from an adult woman who had mild COVID-19 (a few samples of this study predate the infection). Cell type and time point are not known.

This clonotype occurred a few times. This rearrangement joins TRBV7-6 to TRBJ2-1, with 7 positions matching TRBD1. The length of the CDR3 is 15 residues. Germline V gene sequence: CDR1 SGHVS, CDR2 FNYEAQ. Trimming took 6 bases from V and 4 from J; bases not matched to a gene: 9. The chain's CDR3 is CASSLGQLLYNEQFF. The DNA of the CDR3 is TGTGCCAGCAGTCTGGGACAGCTTCTATACAATGAGCAGTTCTTC.

The chain combines TRBV4-3 with TRBJ2-7; D is uncertain. Germline CDR1 and CDR2: LGHNA and YSLEER. V lost 0 bases, J lost 6 bases, and 21 bases lay in between. This CDR3 comprises 17 residues. The CDR3 DNA is TGCGCCAGCAGCCAAGATCGGAGTCTTCCTCGCGTGGCCGAGCAGTACTTC. Its protein is CASSQDRSLPRVAEQYF.

This rearrangement joins TRBV24-1 to TRBJ2-1; no definite D call. Deletions cut 0 bases from V and 10 bases from J, with 9 bases between. Germline V gene lookup returns CDR1 KGHDR and CDR2 SFDVKD. This CDR3 spans 13 amino acids. The CDR3 reads CATSDLLYREQFF. CDR3 in DNA: TGTGCCACCAGTGATTTGTTGTACAGAGAGCAGTTCTTC.

The V gene is TRBV12-3 or TRBV12-4, the J gene TRBJ1-4; D is unresolved. Trimming cost V 8 bases and J 8 bases, with 12 bases left between them. This CDR3 has 12 residues. The CDR3 sequence is CASRGGWEKLFF. DNA for the CDR3: TGTGCCAGCCGGGGAGGCTGGGAAAAACTGTTTTTT.

The chain recombines TRBV4-1 with TRBJ2-3, with D possibly matching TRBD2 (6 bases). V was shortened by 1 base and J by 2 bases, with 10 bases between the two germline ends. Germline V gene sequence: CDR1 MGHRA, CDR2 YSYEKL. The CDR3 is 15 residues long. CDR3 residues: CASSQGGAHTDTQYF. CDR3 DNA sequence: TGCGCCAGCAGCCAAGGCGGGGCGCACACAGATACGCAGTATTTT.

The sample holds a few counts of this clonotype. The genes are TRBV5-1 and TRBJ1-6; D unclear. Germline V gene data show CDR1 as SGHRS and CDR2 as YFSETQ. Trimming cost V 3 bases and J 11 bases, with 12 bases left between them. This CDR3 region has 13 residues. In nucleotides, the CDR3 is TGCGCCAGCAGCTATAACTGGAGGCCACCCCTCCACTTT. Residues: CASSYNWRPPLHF.

The chain recombines TRBV5-1 with TRBJ2-1; TRBD2 aligns across 9 bases. The CDR3 extends over 15 amino acids. The V and J ends lost 1 base and 6 bases, in that order; junction bases with no gene match: 5. Germline V lookup: CDR1 SGHRS, CDR2 YFSETQ. This CDR3 is CASSLRGRDINEQFF. The DNA of the CDR3 is TGCGCCAGCAGCTTGCGCGGGAGGGACATCAATGAGCAGTTCTTC. Looking up the rest from reference TRBV5-1 and TRBJ2-1 gives the full variable domain: KAGVTQTPRYLIKTRGQQVTLSCSPISGHRSVSWYQQTPGQGLQFLFEYFSETQRNKGNFPGRFSGRQFSNSRSEMNVSTLELGDSALYLCASSLRGRDINEQFFGPGTRLTVL.

The CDR3 protein is CASTSRLNSGYSYEQYF. CDR3 sequence (DNA): TGTGCCAGCACAAGCCGACTCAACTCGGGGTACTCCTACGAGCAGTACTTC. The rearrangement uses TRBV6-5 and TRBJ2-7, with D perhaps matching TRBD2 (5 bases). Germline CDR1 reads MNHEY; CDR2 reads SVGAGI. This CDR3 is 17 amino acids long. V shed 7 bases and J shed 0 bases, with 22 bases lying between them.

This clonotype was counted between two and nine times. The chain employs TRBV14 and TRBJ2-1; 8 bases are shared with TRBD1. Trimming at V came to 4 bases and at J to 1 base, leaving 3 bases not matched to a gene. Germline CDR1 SGHDN, CDR2 FVKESK. This CDR3 is 15 amino acids long. CDR3 residues: CASSLTGVSYNEQFF. The CDR3 region has the DNA TGTGCCAGCAGCCTGACAGGGGTTTCCTACAATGAGCAGTTCTTC.

This clonotype was observed a handful of times. The genes are TRBV24-1 and TRBJ1-1, with TRBD1 matching over 7 bases. The CDR3 spans 16 residues. The V gene's germline CDR1 is KGHDR and CDR2 SFDVKD. The V and J ends lost 6 bases and 8 bases, in that order; junction bases with no gene match: 17. In DNA form, the CDR3 reads TGTGCCACCAGTCCTAAGACAGGGCAGGCGGTACCCGAAGCTTTCTTT. Protein product: CATSPKTGQAVPEAFF.

This clonotype was seen a handful of times. This chain connects TRBV5-5 to TRBJ2-1; D remains unclear. Per germline, CDR1 SGHKS and CDR2 YYEKEE (reference sequence). V was trimmed by 0 bases and J by 10 bases, leaving 14 bases between them. This CDR3 has 14 residues. The DNA of the CDR3 is TGTGCCAGCAGCTTGGGACCGCTACAATGGGAGCAGTTCTTC. Translated, it gives CASSLGPLQWEQFF.

This clonotype was picked up a small number of times. The chain is built from TRBV24-1 and TRBJ1-2; no clear D gene. Looked up from germline, CDR1 is KGHDR and CDR2 is SFDVKD. The CDR3 is made up of 13 amino acids. Trimming took off 0 bases at V and 7 bases at J, with 8 bases between the two ends. CDR3: CATSDLLGFGYTF. The CDR3 nucleotides read TGTGCCACCAGTGATTTGTTGGGATTTGGCTACACCTTC.

The V gene is TRBV4-2, the J gene TRBJ1-1; D not resolved. The CDR3 totals 14 residues. With 1 base removed from V and 8 bases from J, the gap between germline ends came to 14 bases. Germline CDR1 LGHNA, CDR2 YNFKEQ. DNA of the CDR3: TGTGCCAGCAGCCAAGGGGAGACACCCAAAGAAGCTTTCTTT. Its protein is CASSQGETPKEAFF.

There are a few counts of this clonotype. V and J are TRBV24-1 and TRBJ2-3, with D uncertain. The V end was cut by 1 base, the J end by 1 base, with 17 bases between. CDR1 is KGHDR and CDR2 is SFDVKD in the germline V gene. The length of the CDR3 is 18 residues. CDR3 nucleotide sequence: TGTGCCACCAGTGATTTTGCCGATTCCGGATCGGGCACAGATACGCAGTATTTT. It translates to CATSDFADSGSGTDTQYF.

This clonotype turned up a few times. This chain connects TRBV5-6 to TRBJ2-5; 10 bases are a match to TRBD1. The germline V gene has CDR1 SGHDT and CDR2 YYEEEE. Unmatched junction bases numbered 10, after V lost 4 bases and J lost 4 bases. This CDR3 has 16 amino acids. This chain's CDR3 is CASSPGRGQGTETQYF. The CDR3 DNA is TGTGCCAGCAGCCCAGGACGGGGACAGGGGACAGAGACCCAGTACTTC.

The rearrangement joins TRBV3-1 to TRBJ2-1; 10 bases are shared with TRBD2. Per the germline V gene, CDR1 is LGHDT and CDR2 is YNNKEL (reference sequence). V dropped 8 bases and J dropped 7; count of bases not matched to a gene: 8. The CDR3 sequence is 14 residues long. The CDR3 is CASRRSGGGNEQFF. The CDR3 DNA follows: TGTGCCAGCCGGAGGAGCGGGGGGGGGAATGAGCAGTTCTTC.

This clonotype was detected only a few times. The genes are TRBV12-3 or TRBV12-4 and TRBJ1-6, with D uncertain. V lost 6 bases to trimming and J lost 0 bases, with 6 bases between them. The CDR3 sequence is 14 residues long. The CDR3 is CASSLSSYNSPLHF. DNA of the CDR3: TGTGCCAGCAGCCTCAGCTCCTATAATTCACCCCTCCACTTT.

This clonotype was detected only a few times. The rearrangement joins TRBV3-1 to TRBJ2-1, with D maybe TRBD2 (6 bases). V was clipped by 10 bases and J by 8 bases, with 18 bases between them. Germline CDR1 and CDR2: LGHDT and YNNKEL (reference sequence). The CDR3 is 13 amino acids. The DNA for the CDR3 is TGTGCCACCCACAGCGGGCCTCGGGATGAGCAGTTCTTC. Translated, it gives CATHSGPRDEQFF.

The CDR3 is CASSLGWAEEQYF. Written as DNA, the CDR3 is TGTGCCAGCAGCTTAGGTTGGGCAGAAGAGCAGTACTTC. V gene TRBV7-6 combines with J gene TRBJ2-7; D is unclear. In germline, CDR1 is SGHVS, CDR2 FNYEAQ. Between the trimmed V and J ends, which lost 1 base and 7 bases, there was a span of 11 bases. The CDR3 totals 13 residues.

The rearrangement uses TRBV7-9 and TRBJ1-1; TRBD1 matches 7 bases. Trimming removed 5 bases from V and 12 bases from J; junction bases left unmatched: 12. Per germline, CDR1 SEHNR and CDR2 FQNEAQ (reference sequence). The CDR3 sequence is 13 residues long. The CDR3 region is CASSHEQGPPTFF. CDR3 DNA sequence: TGTGCCAGCAGCCACGAACAGGGGCCACCGACTTTCTTT.

V usage is TRBV5-6 and J usage is TRBJ2-5; D unclear. Trimming took 4 bases from V and 3 from J, leaving 10 bases between them. In germline, CDR1 is SGHDT, CDR2 YYEEEE. This CDR3 has 13 amino acids. The CDR3 is CASSRPQKETQYF. DNA for the CDR3: TGTGCCAGCAGCCGGCCCCAGAAAGAGACCCAGTACTTC.

The chain links TRBV9 to TRBJ2-1, with 8 bases aligning to TRBD1. Germline loops: CDR1 SGDLS, CDR2 YYNGEE. Unmatched junction bases numbered 3, after V lost 0 bases and J lost 7 bases. This CDR3 comprises 14 residues. The DNA of the CDR3 is TGTGCCAGCAGCGTAGTGGACAGGGCGAATGAGCAGTTCTTC. Its translation is CASSVVDRANEQFF.